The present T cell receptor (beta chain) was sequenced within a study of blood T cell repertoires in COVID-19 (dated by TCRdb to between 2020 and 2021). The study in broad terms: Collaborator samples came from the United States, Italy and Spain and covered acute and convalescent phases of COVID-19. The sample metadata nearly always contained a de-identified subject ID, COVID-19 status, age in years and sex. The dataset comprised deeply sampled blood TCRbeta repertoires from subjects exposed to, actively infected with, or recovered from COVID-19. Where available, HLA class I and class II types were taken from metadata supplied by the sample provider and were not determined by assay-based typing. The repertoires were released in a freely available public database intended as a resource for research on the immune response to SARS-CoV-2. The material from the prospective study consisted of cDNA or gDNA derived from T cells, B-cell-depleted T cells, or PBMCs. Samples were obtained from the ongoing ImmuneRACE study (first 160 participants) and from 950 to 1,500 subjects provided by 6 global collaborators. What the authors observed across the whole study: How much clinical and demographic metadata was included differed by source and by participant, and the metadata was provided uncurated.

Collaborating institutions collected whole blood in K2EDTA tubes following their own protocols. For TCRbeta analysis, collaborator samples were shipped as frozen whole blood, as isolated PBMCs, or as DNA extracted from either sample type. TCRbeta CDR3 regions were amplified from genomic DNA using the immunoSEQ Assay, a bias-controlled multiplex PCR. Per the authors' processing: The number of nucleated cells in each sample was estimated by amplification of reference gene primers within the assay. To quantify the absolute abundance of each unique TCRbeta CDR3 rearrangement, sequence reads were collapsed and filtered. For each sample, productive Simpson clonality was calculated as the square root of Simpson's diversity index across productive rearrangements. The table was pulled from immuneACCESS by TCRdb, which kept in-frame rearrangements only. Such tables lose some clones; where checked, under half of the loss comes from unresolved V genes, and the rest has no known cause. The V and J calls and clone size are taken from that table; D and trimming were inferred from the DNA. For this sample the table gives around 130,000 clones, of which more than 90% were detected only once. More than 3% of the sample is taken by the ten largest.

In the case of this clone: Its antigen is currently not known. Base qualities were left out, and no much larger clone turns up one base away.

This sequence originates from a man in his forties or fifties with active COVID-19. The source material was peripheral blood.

CDR3 protein: CASSPVGGRNQPQHF. The bases are TGTGCCAGCAGCCCGGTGGGAGGGAGGAATCAGCCCCAGCATTTT. The rearrangement joined TRBV7-2 to TRBJ1-5; too little of a D gene remains to name it. There are 15 amino acids in the CDR3, from cysteine to phenylalanine inclusive. Just CDR3 DNA is preserved here, 45 bases in frame from base 1. The germline ends are 15 bases apart after V is trimmed by 5 bases and J by 4 bases. CDR1 is given as SGHTA and CDR2 as FQGNSA, both from the germline V gene. The reference TRBV7-2 and TRBJ1-5 proteins fill in what lies around the CDR3, so the full variable domain reads GAGVSQSPSNKVTEKGKDVELRCDPISGHTALYWYRQSLGQGLEFLIYFQGNSAPDKSGLPSDRFSAERTGGSVSTLTIQRTQQEDSAVYLCASSPVGGRNQPQHFGDGTRLSIL.